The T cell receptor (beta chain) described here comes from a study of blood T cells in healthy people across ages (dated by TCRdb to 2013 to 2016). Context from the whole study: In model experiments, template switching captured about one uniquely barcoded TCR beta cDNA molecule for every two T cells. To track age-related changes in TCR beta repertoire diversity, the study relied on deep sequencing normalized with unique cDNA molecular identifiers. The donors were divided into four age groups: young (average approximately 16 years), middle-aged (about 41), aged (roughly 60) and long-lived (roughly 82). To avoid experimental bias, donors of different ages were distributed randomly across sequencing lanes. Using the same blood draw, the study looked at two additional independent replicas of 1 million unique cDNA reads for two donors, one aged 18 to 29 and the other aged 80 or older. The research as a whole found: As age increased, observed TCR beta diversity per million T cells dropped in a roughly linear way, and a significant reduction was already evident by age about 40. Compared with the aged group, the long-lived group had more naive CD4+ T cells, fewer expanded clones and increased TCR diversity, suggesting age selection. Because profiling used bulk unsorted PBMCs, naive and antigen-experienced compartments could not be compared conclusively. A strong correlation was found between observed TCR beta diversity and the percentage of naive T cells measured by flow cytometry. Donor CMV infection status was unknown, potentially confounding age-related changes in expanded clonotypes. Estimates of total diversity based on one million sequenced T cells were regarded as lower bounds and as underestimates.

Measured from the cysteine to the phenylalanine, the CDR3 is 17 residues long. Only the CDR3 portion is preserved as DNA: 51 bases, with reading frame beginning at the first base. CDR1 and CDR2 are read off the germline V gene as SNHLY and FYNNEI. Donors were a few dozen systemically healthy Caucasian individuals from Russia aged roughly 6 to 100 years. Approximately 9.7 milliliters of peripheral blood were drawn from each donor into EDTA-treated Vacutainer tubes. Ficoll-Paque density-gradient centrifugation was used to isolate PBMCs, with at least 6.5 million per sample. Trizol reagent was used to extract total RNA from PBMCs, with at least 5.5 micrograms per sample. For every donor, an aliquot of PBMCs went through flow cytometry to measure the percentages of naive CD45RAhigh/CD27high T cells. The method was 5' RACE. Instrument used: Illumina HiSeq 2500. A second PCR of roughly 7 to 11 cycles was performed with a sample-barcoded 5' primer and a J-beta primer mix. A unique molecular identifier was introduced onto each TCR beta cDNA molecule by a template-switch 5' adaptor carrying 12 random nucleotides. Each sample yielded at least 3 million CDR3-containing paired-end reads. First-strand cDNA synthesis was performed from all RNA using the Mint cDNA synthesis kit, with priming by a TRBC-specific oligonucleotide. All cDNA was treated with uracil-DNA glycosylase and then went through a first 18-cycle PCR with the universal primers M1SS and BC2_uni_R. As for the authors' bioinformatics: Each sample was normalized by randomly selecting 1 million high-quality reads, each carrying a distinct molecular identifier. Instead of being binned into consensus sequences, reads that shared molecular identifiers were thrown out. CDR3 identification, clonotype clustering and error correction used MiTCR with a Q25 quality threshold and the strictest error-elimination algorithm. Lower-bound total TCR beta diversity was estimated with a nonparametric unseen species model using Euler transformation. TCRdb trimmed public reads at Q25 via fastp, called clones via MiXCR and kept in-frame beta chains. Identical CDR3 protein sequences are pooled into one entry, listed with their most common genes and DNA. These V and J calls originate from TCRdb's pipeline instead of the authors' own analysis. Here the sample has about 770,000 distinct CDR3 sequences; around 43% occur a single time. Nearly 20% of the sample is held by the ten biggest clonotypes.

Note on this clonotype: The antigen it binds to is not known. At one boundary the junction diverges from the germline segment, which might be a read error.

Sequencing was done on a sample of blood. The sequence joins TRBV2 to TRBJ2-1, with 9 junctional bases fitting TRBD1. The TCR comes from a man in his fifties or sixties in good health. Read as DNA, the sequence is TGTGCCAGCAGTGAAGGGACAGGGGAAAGATGGGGGAATGAGCGGTTCTTC. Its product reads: CASSEGTGERWGNERFF.